Listed below are T cell receptor beta chains from one sample, sequenced in a study of CD8 T cells in Susac syndrome. TCRdb ran MiXCR on the immunoSEQ multiplex PCR reads and lists one entry per CDR3 protein. This repertoire shows about 200,000 distinct CDR3 sequences, 95% found once; its top ten account for about 0.095%. The sample consisted of CD4+ T cells from PBMCs. The origin of the receptors is a human donor in good health. CDR3s include the opening cysteine and the closing phenylalanine or tryptophan. The D gene is left open where the match is weak. Clone size appears in some rows only: once, few, many, or a class for an expanded clone.

CDR3	DNA	J	D	V	size
CASSVLADTDTQYF	TGTGCCAGCAGCGTCTTAGCAGATACAGATACGCAGTATTTT	TRBJ2-3	.	TRBV9	.
CSVGTMYGVYGYTF	TGCAGCGTTGGGACAATGTACGGGGTCTATGGCTACACCTTC	TRBJ1-2	.	TRBV29-1	.
CASSPDILSTEAFF	TGTGCCAGCAGCCCAGACATCCTTAGTACTGAAGCTTTCTTT	TRBJ1-1	.	TRBV11-2	.
CASSQRSRGSRAFF	TGTGCCAGCAGCCAAAGGTCGCGGGGGTCTAGAGCTTTCTTT	TRBJ1-1	.	TRBV3-1	.
CASSSVLEAQETQYF	TGTGCCAGCAGCTCCGTGCTCGAGGCCCAAGAGACCCAGTACTTC	TRBJ2-5	.	TRBV11-3	.
CASSLSMGYGYTF	TGTGCCAGCAGTTTATCGATGGGGTATGGCTACACCTTC	TRBJ1-2	.	TRBV27	once
CASRMTGNNQPQHF	TGTGCCAGCAGAATGACAGGAAACAATCAGCCCCAGCATTTT	TRBJ1-5	.	TRBV6-5	.
CASSLMAGPQETQYF	TGTGCCAGCAGCTTAATGGCCGGGCCTCAAGAGACCCAGTACTTC	TRBJ2-5	.	TRBV7-2	.
CSARGLAGGPGELFF	TGCAGTGCTAGAGGACTAGCGGGAGGTCCCGGGGAGCTGTTTTTT	TRBJ2-2	TRBD2	TRBV20-1	.
CSATTGQGPSEPQHF	TGCAGTGCTACAACAGGACAGGGGCCGTCGGAGCCCCAGCATTTT	TRBJ1-5	TRBD1	TRBV20-1	.
CASSVGRVADYGYTF	TGTGCCAGCAGCGTAGGCAGGGTGGCGGACTATGGCTACACCTTC	TRBJ1-2	.	TRBV9	.
CSDRQGDGYTF	TGCAGCGACAGACAAGGGGATGGCTACACCTTC	TRBJ1-2	.	TRBV29-1	.
CASSQVGSDTQYF	TGTGCCAGCAGCCAAGTTGGGTCAGATACGCAGTATTTT	TRBJ2-3	.	TRBV3-1	.
CSASPAGGNQPQHF	TGCAGTGCTAGCCCGGCAGGGGGCAATCAGCCCCAGCATTTT	TRBJ1-5	.	TRBV20-1	.
CASSPQLGEKLFF	TGTGCCAGCAGTCCGCAACTTGGGGAAAAACTGTTTTTT	TRBJ1-4	.	TRBV6-6	.
CASTPRTNEKLFF	TGTGCCAGCACCCCCAGAACTAATGAAAAACTGTTTTTT	TRBJ1-4	.	TRBV7-2	.
CASSPDYTQYF	TGTGCCAGCTCACCGGACTATACGCAGTATTTT	TRBJ2-3	.	TRBV18	.
CSVIPGTSGGADIQYF	TGCAGCGTTATACCTGGGACTAGCGGGGGGGCCGACATTCAGTACTTC	TRBJ2-4	TRBD2	TRBV29-1	.
CASTRQGGSYEQYF	TGTGCCAGCACCCGACAGGGAGGATCCTACGAGCAGTACTTC	TRBJ2-7	.	TRBV3-1	.
CASSQDLNQPQHF	TGTGCCAGCAGCCAAGATTTGAATCAGCCCCAGCATTTT	TRBJ1-5	.	TRBV3-1	.
CSVGQGQSEAFF	TGCAGCGTTGGACAGGGTCAATCTGAAGCTTTCTTT	TRBJ1-1	TRBD1	TRBV29-1	.
CASSLDGRSYNEQFF	TGTGCCAGCAGTTTAGACGGGAGGAGCTACAATGAGCAGTTCTTC	TRBJ2-1	TRBD2	TRBV12-3/TRBV12-4	.
CSIGQGGYTF	TGCAGCATTGGACAGGGTGGCTACACCTTC	TRBJ1-2	TRBD1	TRBV29-1	.
CASGLVLDFFDTSYEQYF	TGTGCTAGTGGTTTGGTACTGGACTTCTTTGACACCTCCTACGAGCAGTACTTC	TRBJ2-7	.	TRBV12-5	once
CSVELGYTF	TGCAGCGTTGAGCTGGGCTACACCTTC	TRBJ1-2	.	TRBV29-1	few
CSARDRLFTEAFF	TGCAGTGCTAGAGATAGGCTGTTCACTGAAGCTTTCTTT	TRBJ1-1	.	TRBV20-1	once
CSASDGWEQPQHF	TGCAGTGCCTCGGACGGGTGGGAGCAGCCCCAGCATTTT	TRBJ1-5	.	TRBV20-1	.
CASSVAPRGAAGELFF	TGTGCCAGCAGCGTAGCTCCCCGGGGGGCGGCCGGGGAGCTGTTTTTT	TRBJ2-2	.	TRBV9	.
CSGVGLVWGLGDNEQFF	TGCAGCGGAGTTGGGTTGGTCTGGGGGCTTGGGGACAATGAGCAGTTCTTC	TRBJ2-1	.	TRBV29-1	once
CASSSRVAGANVLTF	TGTGCCAGCAGTTCCAGAGTGGCTGGGGCCAACGTCCTGACTTTC	TRBJ2-6	.	TRBV28	once
CASSPRGSSYNEQFF	TGTGCCAGCAGCCCAAGGGGGAGCTCCTACAATGAGCAGTTCTTC	TRBJ2-1	.	TRBV7-3	.
CASSQDSDTQYF	TGTGCCAGCAGCCAAGATTCAGATACGCAGTATTTT	TRBJ2-3	.	TRBV3-1	.
CASSLRSGSSYNEQFF	TGCGCCAGCAGCTTGAGGTCAGGGAGCTCCTACAATGAGCAGTTCTTC	TRBJ2-1	.	TRBV5-1	.
CATSRARLGGSSYNEQFF	TGTGCCACCAGCAGAGCCCGTTTGGGCGGGAGCTCCTACAATGAGCAGTTCTTC	TRBJ2-1	TRBD2	TRBV15	.
CASSEGTGRYGYTF	TGTGCCAGCAGTGAAGGTACAGGCCGCTATGGCTACACCTTC	TRBJ1-2	.	TRBV2	.
CSVWTVNTEAFF	TGCAGCGTATGGACAGTGAACACTGAAGCTTTCTTT	TRBJ1-1	.	TRBV29-1	.
CASSLENSGTASYNEQFF	TGCGCCAGCAGCTTGGAGAATTCCGGGACAGCTTCCTACAATGAGCAGTTCTTC	TRBJ2-1	TRBD1	TRBV5-1	.
CATSDGDRVYGYTF	TGTGCCACCAGTGATGGGGACAGGGTCTATGGCTACACCTTC	TRBJ1-2	TRBD1	TRBV24-1	.
CASSPSGYGYTF	TGTGCCAGCTCACCATCGGGGTATGGCTACACCTTC	TRBJ1-2	.	TRBV18	.
CASSLKGGRTQYF	TGTGCCAGCAGCTTAAAGGGCGGGAGAACGCAGTATTTT	TRBJ2-3	TRBD2	TRBV7-2	.
CASRRAGSNEQFF	TGTGCCAGCAGACGAGCGGGCTCTAATGAGCAGTTCTTC	TRBJ2-1	.	TRBV11-2	.
CSVRVTGRNEKLFF	TGCAGCGTGAGGGTAACAGGAAGGAATGAAAAACTGTTTTTT	TRBJ1-4	.	TRBV29-1	.
CASCRDGVNTEAFF	TGTGCCAGCTGTCGGGACGGGGTCAACACTGAAGCTTTCTTT	TRBJ1-1	.	TRBV2	.
CSVWSEKLFF	TGCAGCGTATGGAGTGAAAAACTGTTTTTT	TRBJ1-4	.	TRBV29-1	once
CSVGDQTGNQPQHF	TGCAGCGTTGGGGACCAGACAGGGAATCAGCCCCAGCATTTT	TRBJ1-5	TRBD1	TRBV29-1	.
CASSSNSVATNEKLFF	TGTGCCAGCAGCTCCAACAGCGTTGCAACTAATGAAAAACTGTTTTTT	TRBJ1-4	.	TRBV7-9	.
CSAKGGTGPSPYGYTF	TGCAGTGCTAAAGGCGGGACAGGGCCCTCTCCTTATGGCTACACCTTC	TRBJ1-2	TRBD1	TRBV20-1	.
CSAQGTGRIGYGYTF	TGCAGTGCCCAAGGGACAGGCCGGATAGGCTATGGCTACACCTTC	TRBJ1-2	TRBD1	TRBV20-1	.
CASSLATASGGYTF	TGTGCCAGCAGCTTAGCCACAGCATCGGGTGGCTACACCTTC	TRBJ1-2	.	TRBV7-2	.
CASSPLLSGGAVGTDTQYF	TGTGCCAGCAGTCCGCTTCTCAGCGGGGGGGCCGTGGGCACAGATACGCAGTATTTT	TRBJ2-3	TRBD2	TRBV2	.
CSVPGTGHGEQYF	TGCAGCGTGCCCGGGACAGGCCACGGCGAGCAGTACTTC	TRBJ2-7	TRBD1	TRBV29-1	.
CASSYGSLVGETQYF	TGTGCCAGCAGTTACGGATCCCTCGTAGGGGAGACCCAGTACTTC	TRBJ2-5	.	TRBV6-2/TRBV6-3	once
CSARDGSGLYNEQFF	TGCAGTGCTAGGGATGGTAGCGGGCTATACAATGAGCAGTTCTTC	TRBJ2-1	TRBD2	TRBV20-1	.
CASSRGANSPLHF	TGTGCCAGCAGTCGGGGGGCCAATTCACCCCTCCACTTT	TRBJ1-6	.	TRBV6-5	few
CASSRTGGHQPQHF	TGTGCCAGCAGTCGGACAGGGGGCCATCAGCCCCAGCATTTT	TRBJ1-5	TRBD1	TRBV12-3/TRBV12-4	.
CASSLAVAGQETQYF	TGTGCCAGCAGTTTAGCGGTAGCTGGCCAAGAGACCCAGTACTTC	TRBJ2-5	.	TRBV12-3/TRBV12-4	few
CASSPSGGLIGEQYF	TGTGCCAGCTCACCATCAGGGGGTCTGATTGGAGAGCAGTACTTC	TRBJ2-7	TRBD1	TRBV18	.
CASSPSGEFYGYTF	TGTGCCAGCAGCCCCTCGGGCGAGTTCTATGGCTACACCTTC	TRBJ1-2	.	TRBV7-9	once